Listed below are T cell receptor beta chains from one sample, sequenced in a study of technical replicates of blood from several donors. Profiling relied on immunoSEQ multiplex PCR, and the TCRdb table lists in-frame clones only, not all of them. The table has about 85,000 clones, roughly 94% seen once. What was sequenced was T cells isolated from PBMCs. These receptors all stem from a human donor in good health. CDR3s include the opening cysteine and the closing phenylalanine or tryptophan. The D gene is left open where the match is weak. Expanded clones get a size class; other rows say once, few or many, or leave the size out.

CDR3aa: CASSYDRTGVYTF
CDR3nt: TGTGCCAGCAGCTACGACCGGACAGGGGTCTACACCTTC
v_gene: TRBV7-3
j_gene: TRBJ1-2
abundance: -
d_gene: TRBD1
len: 13

CDR3aa: CASRVQGRDVEAFF
CDR3nt: TGCGCCAGCAGAGTACAGGGGCGCGATGTTGAAGCTTTCTTT
v_gene: TRBV4-1
j_gene: TRBJ1-1
abundance: -
d_gene: TRBD1
len: 14

CDR3aa: CASSRNLGLAGYNEQFF
CDR3nt: TGTGCCAGCAGCCGGAACCTGGGACTAGCAGGTTACAATGAGCAGTTCTTC
v_gene: TRBV14
j_gene: TRBJ2-1
abundance: -
d_gene: TRBD2
len: 17

CDR3aa: CASSLAGFGGALTYEQYF
CDR3nt: TGTGCCAGCAGCTTAGCTGGGTTTGGGGGCGCCCTAACTTACGAGCAGTACTTC
v_gene: TRBV7-9
j_gene: TRBJ2-7
abundance: -
d_gene: -
len: 18

CDR3aa: CASSSGQGGISGANVLTF
CDR3nt: TGCGCCAGCAGCTCGGGACAGGGGGGGATCTCTGGGGCCAACGTCCTGACTTTC
v_gene: TRBV5-1
j_gene: TRBJ2-6
abundance: -
d_gene: TRBD1
len: 18

CDR3aa: CSALTSGSSYEQYF
CDR3nt: TGCAGCGCCTTGACTAGCGGGAGCTCCTACGAGCAGTACTTC
v_gene: TRBV29-1
j_gene: TRBJ2-7
abundance: -
d_gene: TRBD2
len: 14

CDR3aa: CASSTLAKGPGANVLTF
CDR3nt: TGTGCCAGCAGTACACTAGCGAAGGGTCCTGGGGCCAACGTCCTGACTTTC
v_gene: TRBV27
j_gene: TRBJ2-6
abundance: -
d_gene: TRBD2
len: 17

CDR3aa: CAISESDSTGELFF
CDR3nt: TGTGCCATCAGTGAGTCTGACAGCACCGGGGAGCTGTTTTTT
v_gene: TRBV10-3
j_gene: TRBJ2-2
abundance: -
d_gene: -
len: 14

CDR3aa: CASSLLGTFGPQHF
CDR3nt: TGTGCCAGCAGTCTCCTGGGGACTTTCGGGCCCCAGCATTTT
v_gene: TRBV2
j_gene: TRBJ1-5
abundance: few
d_gene: -
len: 14

CDR3aa: CASSPRNWGDETAFF
CDR3nt: TGTGCCAGCAGCCCCCGGAACTGGGGCGACGAAACGGCTTTCTTT
v_gene: TRBV7-9
j_gene: TRBJ1-1
abundance: -
d_gene: -
len: 15

CDR3aa: CASSQDLRAKHF
CDR3nt: TGCGCCAGCAGCCAAGATCTCAGGGCAAAGCATTTT
v_gene: TRBV4-1
j_gene: TRBJ1-5
abundance: -
d_gene: -
len: 12

CDR3aa: CASNGPGLAGLPYEQYF
CDR3nt: TGTGCCAGCAACGGACCGGGACTAGCGGGGCTTCCCTACGAGCAGTACTTC
v_gene: TRBV7-9
j_gene: TRBJ2-7
abundance: once
d_gene: TRBD2
len: 17

CDR3aa: CASSLSLGGYTEAFF
CDR3nt: TGTGCCAGCAGTTTATCCCTCGGCGGATACACTGAAGCTTTCTTT
v_gene: TRBV27
j_gene: TRBJ1-1
abundance: once
d_gene: -
len: 15

CDR3aa: CAWTETGAYYGYTF
CDR3nt: TGTGCCTGGACCGAAACAGGGGCTTACTATGGCTACACCTTC
v_gene: TRBV30
j_gene: TRBJ1-2
abundance: -
d_gene: TRBD1
len: 14

CDR3aa: CASSARLGLAGNYEQYF
CDR3nt: TGTGCCAGCAGTGCACGCCTGGGACTAGCGGGGAACTACGAGCAGTACTTC
v_gene: TRBV27
j_gene: TRBJ2-7
abundance: -
d_gene: TRBD2
len: 17